These T cell receptor beta chains were read from a single sample in a study of T cell clonotyping in hematopoietic cell transplantation. Profiling relied on immunoSEQ multiplex PCR, and the TCRdb table lists in-frame clones only, not all of them. This sample has roughly 80,000 clones, with about 95% found just once. Sequenced here: peripheral blood mononuclear cells, sampled before stem cell transplant. All receptors come from a woman in her fifties or sixties with acute myeloid leukemia. Some clones in this sample may be carry-over from other donors' samples. Both conserved end residues are part of each CDR3. Fields, in order: V gene, D gene, J gene, clone size, CDR3 DNA, CDR3 protein. A D gene is named only where the DNA matches it firmly. Clone size is stated in some rows and not others, as once, few, many or a class when expanded.

V gene: TRBV7-2; D gene: -; J gene: TRBJ2-7; clone size: -; CDR3 DNA: TGTGCCAGCAGCCGATCCACACCCTACGAGCAGTACTTC; CDR3 protein: CASSRSTPYEQYF
V gene: TRBV19; D gene: -; J gene: TRBJ2-7; clone size: -; CDR3 DNA: TGTGCCACTTCACCGGGACAAGGGTCCTACGAGCAGTACTTC; CDR3 protein: CATSPGQGSYEQYF
V gene: TRBV29-1; D gene: -; J gene: TRBJ1-2; clone size: -; CDR3 DNA: TGCAGCGTTGAAGCTGGGGTAGATAGATATGGCTACACCTTC; CDR3 protein: CSVEAGVDRYGYTF
V gene: TRBV2; D gene: -; J gene: TRBJ2-7; clone size: -; CDR3 DNA: TGTGCCAGCACCCGGGGGGCAGGAGACTACGAGCAGTACTTC; CDR3 protein: CASTRGAGDYEQYF
V gene: TRBV30; D gene: -; J gene: TRBJ1-1; clone size: -; CDR3 DNA: TGTGCCTGGAGTGGCCCGGGAGGGTTTGAAGCTTTCTTT; CDR3 protein: CAWSGPGGFEAFF
V gene: TRBV15; D gene: -; J gene: TRBJ2-5; clone size: -; CDR3 DNA: TGTGCCACCAGCAGAGACTTGCCCCAGGGGGGAGAGACCCAGTACTTC; CDR3 protein: CATSRDLPQGGETQYF
V gene: TRBV29-1; D gene: TRBD2; J gene: TRBJ2-1; clone size: -; CDR3 DNA: TGCAGCGTGAAGGGGACTAGCGCCGAGCAGTTCTTC; CDR3 protein: CSVKGTSAEQFF
V gene: TRBV28; D gene: -; J gene: TRBJ1-5; clone size: -; CDR3 DNA: TGTGCCAGCAGTTTACTCCATCAGCCCCAGCATTTT; CDR3 protein: CASSLLHQPQHF
V gene: TRBV2; D gene: TRBD1; J gene: TRBJ1-2; clone size: -; CDR3 DNA: TGTGCCAGTAAGACAGGGTACAGCTATGGCTACACCTTC; CDR3 protein: CASKTGYSYGYTF
V gene: TRBV11-3; D gene: TRBD1; J gene: TRBJ1-2; clone size: -; CDR3 DNA: TGTGCCAGCAGCTACAGGGGGCTCTATGGCTACACCTTC; CDR3 protein: CASSYRGLYGYTF
V gene: TRBV10-3; D gene: -; J gene: TRBJ2-5; clone size: -; CDR3 DNA: TGTGCCATCGGAGAGTGGGTCGGGGCGTCCTGGCAAGAGACCCAGTACTTC; CDR3 protein: CAIGEWVGASWQETQYF
V gene: TRBV10-3; D gene: -; J gene: TRBJ1-1; clone size: -; CDR3 DNA: TGTGCCATCAGTGAGGGGACACGGACGAACACTGAAGCTTTCTTT; CDR3 protein: CAISEGTRTNTEAFF
V gene: TRBV5-1; D gene: -; J gene: TRBJ1-3; clone size: -; CDR3 DNA: TGCGCCAGCAGCTTGACTATACGGAGTAACTCTGGAAACACCATATATTTT; CDR3 protein: CASSLTIRSNSGNTIYF
V gene: TRBV2; D gene: -; J gene: TRBJ2-3; clone size: -; CDR3 DNA: TGTGCCAACCCCTTAGCGGCAACTAGCACAGATACGCAGTATTTT; CDR3 protein: CANPLAATSTDTQYF
V gene: TRBV6-5; D gene: -; J gene: TRBJ1-1; clone size: -; CDR3 DNA: TGTGCCAGCAGACCAACAAGGAACACTGAAGCTTTCTTT; CDR3 protein: CASRPTRNTEAFF
V gene: TRBV5-1; D gene: TRBD1; J gene: TRBJ1-6; clone size: -; CDR3 DNA: TGCGCCAGCAGCTTCAGGACAGGCGCGTCTAATTCACCCCTCCACTTT; CDR3 protein: CASSFRTGASNSPLHF
V gene: TRBV7-6; D gene: -; J gene: TRBJ2-5; clone size: -; CDR3 DNA: TGTGCCAGCAGCTCTCGGACTATTAGGAAGACCCAGTACTTC; CDR3 protein: CASSSRTIRKTQYF
V gene: TRBV10-3; D gene: -; J gene: TRBJ2-5; clone size: -; CDR3 DNA: TGTGCCATCAGTGAGTCGTTGCAGTTCGGGACCCAGTACTTC; CDR3 protein: CAISESLQFGTQYF
V gene: TRBV4-1; D gene: -; J gene: TRBJ1-1; clone size: -; CDR3 DNA: TGCGCTACGTCATCTCGGATGAACACTGAAGCTTTCTTT; CDR3 protein: CATSSRMNTEAFF
V gene: TRBV30; D gene: -; J gene: TRBJ1-2; clone size: -; CDR3 DNA: TGTGCCTGGAGTGTACCCGGGTACAACTATGGCTACACCTTC; CDR3 protein: CAWSVPGYNYGYTF
V gene: TRBV19; D gene: -; J gene: TRBJ1-6; clone size: -; CDR3 DNA: TGTGCCAGTAGTAAATTACGGGACCTCTCCGATTCACCCCTCCACTTT; CDR3 protein: CASSKLRDLSDSPLHF
V gene: TRBV7-2; D gene: TRBD2; J gene: TRBJ2-3; clone size: -; CDR3 DNA: TGTGCCAGCAGCTTGGGACTAGTAATAGCAGATACGCAGTATTTT; CDR3 protein: CASSLGLVIADTQYF
V gene: TRBV7-9; D gene: -; J gene: TRBJ1-1; clone size: -; CDR3 DNA: TGTGCCAGCAGCTTATCCCGAACAGGGTTGGTAGAAGCTTTCTTT; CDR3 protein: CASSLSRTGLVEAFF
V gene: TRBV5-1; D gene: TRBD1; J gene: TRBJ1-1; clone size: -; CDR3 DNA: TGCGCCAGCAGCAGACAGGGGAACACTGAAGCTTTCTTT; CDR3 protein: CASSRQGNTEAFF
V gene: TRBV2; D gene: -; J gene: TRBJ2-5; clone size: -; CDR3 DNA: TGTGCCAGCAGTTTGACACCCGGGGAGACCCAGTACTTC; CDR3 protein: CASSLTPGETQYF
V gene: TRBV6-5; D gene: -; J gene: TRBJ1-2; clone size: -; CDR3 DNA: TGTGCCAGCAGTTACGGGCAGCCTCGGGCCTATGGCTACACCTTC; CDR3 protein: CASSYGQPRAYGYTF
V gene: TRBV28; D gene: -; J gene: TRBJ1-2; clone size: -; CDR3 DNA: TGTGCCAGCAGGTCGGGACGTTTTTCCTATGGCTACACCTTC; CDR3 protein: CASRSGRFSYGYTF
V gene: TRBV10-3; D gene: TRBD1; J gene: TRBJ2-7; clone size: -; CDR3 DNA: TGTGCCACCACGGGACAGAGTTACGAGCAGTACTTC; CDR3 protein: CATTGQSYEQYF
V gene: TRBV6-5; D gene: TRBD1; J gene: TRBJ1-1; clone size: -; CDR3 DNA: TGTGCCAGCAGCCTAGAGACAGGGCTCTACACTGAAGCTTTCTTT; CDR3 protein: CASSLETGLYTEAFF
V gene: TRBV30; D gene: -; J gene: TRBJ1-1; clone size: -; CDR3 DNA: TGTGCCTGGAGGCGGGTCGGAGAGGGATTTGGAGCTTTCTTT; CDR3 protein: CAWRRVGEGFGAFF
V gene: TRBV5-4; D gene: -; J gene: TRBJ1-1; clone size: -; CDR3 DNA: TGTGCCAGCAGCTTGGCCGGGATCGCTGAAGCTTTCTTT; CDR3 protein: CASSLAGIAEAFF
V gene: TRBV20-1; D gene: -; J gene: TRBJ2-7; clone size: -; CDR3 DNA: TGCAGTGCTGCCGGTCCCGGCGAGCAGTACTTC; CDR3 protein: CSAAGPGEQYF
V gene: TRBV28; D gene: -; J gene: TRBJ1-5; clone size: -; CDR3 DNA: TGTGCCAGCTCGGCCTCCAATCAGCCCCAGCATTTT; CDR3 protein: CASSASNQPQHF
V gene: TRBV5-1; D gene: -; J gene: TRBJ1-2; clone size: -; CDR3 DNA: TGCGCCAGCAGCTTGGAGGATAATATTGGCTACACCTTC; CDR3 protein: CASSLEDNIGYTF
V gene: TRBV4-1; D gene: -; J gene: TRBJ1-1; clone size: -; CDR3 DNA: TGCGCCAGCAGCCGCGGACCCCGTGGGGCTTTCTTT; CDR3 protein: CASSRGPRGAFF
V gene: TRBV2; D gene: -; J gene: TRBJ1-1; clone size: -; CDR3 DNA: TGTGCCAGCAGTGAACAGGGGCCGAACACTGAAGCTTTCTTT; CDR3 protein: CASSEQGPNTEAFF
V gene: TRBV7-7; D gene: -; J gene: TRBJ2-5; clone size: -; CDR3 DNA: TGTGCTAGCACCCTGGGGGTAGAGCCTTTAGAGACCCAGTACTTC; CDR3 protein: CASTLGVEPLETQYF
V gene: TRBV6-5; D gene: TRBD1; J gene: TRBJ1-5; clone size: -; CDR3 DNA: TGTGCCAGCAGACATGACAGGGGTCAAGGTCAGCCCCAGCATTTT; CDR3 protein: CASRHDRGQGQPQHF
V gene: TRBV7-9; D gene: -; J gene: TRBJ1-4; clone size: -; CDR3 DNA: TGTGCCAGCAGCGACCTCGGGCCAATTGCAACTAATGAAAAACTGTTTTTT; CDR3 protein: CASSDLGPIATNEKLFF
V gene: TRBV28; D gene: -; J gene: TRBJ1-2; clone size: -; CDR3 DNA: TGTGCCAGCAGCCCAACAGTCGCTCATCTCCTCTATGGCTACACCTTC; CDR3 protein: CASSPTVAHLLYGYTF
V gene: TRBV10-2; D gene: -; J gene: TRBJ1-2; clone size: once; CDR3 DNA: TGCGCCAGCAGGTGGGACGGGGAAAGGGGGTATGGCTACACCTTC; CDR3 protein: CASRWDGERGYGYTF
V gene: TRBV7-6; D gene: TRBD2; J gene: TRBJ2-3; clone size: -; CDR3 DNA: TGTGCCAGCAGCTTGGCGGGGGGGCCAAGAGGGGATACGCAGTATTTT; CDR3 protein: CASSLAGGPRGDTQYF
V gene: TRBV19; D gene: -; J gene: TRBJ1-1; clone size: -; CDR3 DNA: TGTGCCAGTAGGCGAAGGGACACCGAAGCTTTCTTT; CDR3 protein: CASRRRDTEAFF